This T cell receptor beta chain emerged from a study of blood T cell repertoires in COVID-19 (dated by TCRdb to 2020 to 2022). Concerning the study at large: Samples covering the acute and convalescent phases of COVID-19 were provided by collaborators in the United States, Italy and Spain. The material from the prospective study consisted of cDNA or gDNA derived from T cells, B-cell-depleted T cells, or PBMCs. The dataset comprised deeply sampled blood TCRbeta repertoires from subjects exposed to, actively infected with, or recovered from COVID-19. A freely available public database, intended as a resource for researchers studying the immune response to SARS-CoV-2, is where the repertoires were released. The samples were drawn from two sources: the first 160 participants of the ongoing ImmuneRACE study, and fewer than 1,500 subjects contributed by 6 global collaborators. Sample metadata almost always included a de-identified subject ID, COVID-19 status, age in years and sex. Where HLA class I and class II types were available, the types were taken from metadata supplied by the sample provider, not from assay-based typing.

TCRbeta CDR3 regions were amplified from genomic DNA using the immunoSEQ Assay, a bias-controlled multiplex PCR. Per the source publication's procedure: Within the assay, amplification of reference gene primers was used to estimate how many nucleated cells each sample contained. To quantify the absolute abundance of each unique TCRbeta CDR3 rearrangement, sequence reads were collapsed and filtered. Productive Simpson clonality was computed per sample as the square root of Simpson's diversity index over productive rearrangements. The immuneACCESS repertoire file appears here via TCRdb, limited to in-frame rearrangements. These files lack a portion of the clones; in checked studies, under half of the deficit traces to unresolved V genes, and the cause of the others is not known. From that table come the V and J calls and clone size; the DNA was used to work out D and trimming. The sample table lists approximately 300,000 clones, approximately 88% of them with a count of one. The ten largest clones take up 5% to 5.5% of the sample.

Overall results and qualifications from the work: The amount of clinical and demographic metadata varied by source and participant and was provided uncurated.

In the prospective study, participants were about 18 to 90 years old, resided in 25 or so geographic areas of the United States, and were enrolled through a virtual design. In the prospective study, cohorts were assigned on the basis of participant-reported clinical history obtained from a screening survey and a study questionnaire. For ImmuneRACE Cohort 3, a participant was defined as recovered based on two consecutive negative NP/OP PCR tests, clearance by a healthcare professional, or resolution of symptoms. Each participant in the prospective study had whole blood, serum and a nasopharyngeal or oropharyngeal swab collected by mobile phlebotomists. Prospective study participants could optionally give additional blood draws and questionnaires over a roughly two-month period. Before DNA extraction, blood samples from the prospective study were shipped at room temperature or frozen. Notes on this clone: The target of this receptor is not known. Nothing much larger sits one base from this clone, and base qualities are not available.

The sequence was collected from a man between 60 and 75 years old who had recovered from COVID-19. The specimen was PBMCs or T cells enriched from blood (not recorded which).

In nucleotides, the sequence is TGTGCCAGCAGCTTAGGGGCAGGGGATGGGGTGAGGCAGCCCCAGCATTTT. This sequence encodes CASSLGAGDGVRQPQHF. The rearrangement combines TRBV7-9 with TRBJ1-5; TRBD1 is perhaps the D gene, given 6 matching bases. V was cut back by 1 base and J by 7 bases, leaving a gap of 20 bases between them. For CDR1 and CDR2, the germline V gene (reference sequence) lists SEHNR and FQNEAQ. The CDR3 spans 17 residues, from the cysteine through the phenylalanine. Just CDR3 DNA is preserved here, 51 bases in frame from base 1.